The rows below give T cell receptor beta chains drawn from one sample of a study of control samples from healthy donors and cancer patients. The table came from immunoSEQ multiplex PCR; TCRdb's copy has only in-frame clones and leaves some out. The sample holds 84,000 or so clones, 90% to 95% seen once. Source material: blood. These receptors were taken from a man under 40 in good health. CDR3s include the opening cysteine and the closing phenylalanine or tryptophan. The D gene is left open where the match is weak. The size field is filled for only some rows; it gives once, few, many or a size class.

TRBV6-1,NA,TRBJ1-5,NA,CASSEGRAPQHF,TGTGCCAGCAGTGAAGGGAGGGCCCCCCAGCATTTT
TRBV7-9,NA,TRBJ2-7,NA,CASSFGQPGDLYEQYF,TGTGCCAGCAGCTTCGGCCAGCCAGGGGACCTCTACGAGCAGTACTTC
TRBV6-2/TRBV6-3,NA,TRBJ2-3,NA,CASSYRWVGTDTQYF,TGTGCCAGCAGTTACCGATGGGTGGGCACAGATACGCAGTATTTT
TRBV6-5,NA,TRBJ2-5,NA,CASSYGTIERRETQYF,TGTGCCAGCAGTTATGGGACCATAGAGCGGCGAGAGACCCAGTACTTC
TRBV6-6,NA,TRBJ1-2,NA,CASSITGTVNYGYTF,TGTGCCAGCAGCATAACCGGGACGGTCAACTATGGCTACACCTTC
TRBV14,NA,TRBJ1-1,NA,CASSQLEGMNTEAFF,TGTGCCAGCAGCCAGTTGGAGGGGATGAACACTGAAGCTTTCTTT
TRBV18,TRBD2,TRBJ2-1,once,CASSPRLAGEHEQFF,TGTGCCAGCTCACCAAGGCTAGCGGGGGAACATGAGCAGTTCTTC
TRBV7-2,NA,TRBJ2-5,NA,CASSLGPDETQYF,TGTGCCAGCAGCTTAGGACCGGATGAGACCCAGTACTTC
TRBV6-6,NA,TRBJ1-5,NA,CASSTPLSNQPQHF,TGTGCCAGCAGTACACCTCTAAGCAATCAGCCCCAGCATTTT
TRBV28,NA,TRBJ1-6,NA,CASSLPRDSPLHF,TGTGCCAGCAGTTTACCCAGGGATTCACCCCTCCACTTT
TRBV6-2/TRBV6-3,TRBD2,TRBJ2-3,NA,CASSYMGLAIDTQYF,TGTGCCAGCAGTTACATGGGACTAGCAATAGATACGCAGTATTTT
TRBV7-3,NA,TRBJ1-2,once,CASSLTPEDGNGYTF,TGTGCCAGCAGCTTAACCCCCGAGGACGGCAATGGCTACACCTTC
TRBV20-1,NA,TRBJ2-5,NA,CSASLRRGRQETQYF,TGCAGTGCTAGTCTTCGCCGGGGCAGACAAGAGACCCAGTACTTC
TRBV19,TRBD1,TRBJ1-3,NA,CASSPLRTGRGNTIYF,TGTGCCAGTAGTCCCCTTCGGACAGGGCGAGGAAACACCATATATTTT
TRBV24-1,TRBD2,TRBJ2-1,NA,CATSDSTGRAMFF,TGTGCCACCAGTGATTCGACGGGGAGGGCCATGTTCTTC
TRBV30,TRBD1,TRBJ1-5,NA,CAWSVSGQGGQPQHF,TGTGCCTGGAGTGTATCCGGACAGGGTGGGCAGCCCCAGCATTTT
TRBV5-4,NA,TRBJ1-5,NA,CASSLGLSNQPQHF,TGTGCCAGCAGCTTGGGGTTGAGCAATCAGCCCCAGCATTTT
TRBV4-1,TRBD1,TRBJ2-5,NA,CASSQEGQGAETQYF,TGCGCCAGCAGCCAAGAAGGACAGGGGGCGGAGACCCAGTACTTC
TRBV19,TRBD1,TRBJ1-2,NA,CASSDQGGWYGYTF,TGTGCCAGTAGCGACCAGGGGGGCTGGTATGGCTACACCTTC
TRBV7-9,NA,TRBJ1-3,few,CASSFGGTSGNTIYF,TGTGCCAGCAGCTTTGGTGGGACCTCTGGAAACACCATATATTTT
TRBV5-1,TRBD1,TRBJ2-3,NA,CASSPRDRLSPTDTQYF,TGCGCCAGCAGCCCCCGGGACAGGTTAAGCCCCACAGATACGCAGTATTTT
TRBV7-9,NA,TRBJ1-1,once,CASSSQSGMNTEAFF,TGTGCCAGCAGCTCGCAGTCCGGGATGAACACTGAAGCTTTCTTT